Included here is one TCR beta chain sequence, with context. Assignments of participants to cohorts depended upon their own reported clinical history. The entry originates in a study of blood T cell repertoires in COVID-19. Profiling relied on immunoSEQ multiplex PCR, and the TCRdb table lists in-frame clones only, not all of them. This table holds about 180,000 clones, more than 70% found once. Material for sequencing was PBMCs or T cells enriched from blood (not recorded which). This receptor was taken from a woman aged 25 to 39 who had recovered from COVID-19.

CDR3 in DNA: TGTGCCAGCAGTCGAAAGAACCCCCTGGGGCAGAACACCGGGGAGCTGTTTTTT. This codes for CASSRKNPLGQNTGELFF. The chain has TRBV6-6 and TRBJ2-2; possibly TRBD1 for D (5 bases). The CDR3 spans 18 residues. With 5 bases removed from V and 1 base from J, the gap between germline ends came to 20 bases. The germline V gene encodes CDR1 MNHNY and CDR2 SVGAGI (reference sequence).